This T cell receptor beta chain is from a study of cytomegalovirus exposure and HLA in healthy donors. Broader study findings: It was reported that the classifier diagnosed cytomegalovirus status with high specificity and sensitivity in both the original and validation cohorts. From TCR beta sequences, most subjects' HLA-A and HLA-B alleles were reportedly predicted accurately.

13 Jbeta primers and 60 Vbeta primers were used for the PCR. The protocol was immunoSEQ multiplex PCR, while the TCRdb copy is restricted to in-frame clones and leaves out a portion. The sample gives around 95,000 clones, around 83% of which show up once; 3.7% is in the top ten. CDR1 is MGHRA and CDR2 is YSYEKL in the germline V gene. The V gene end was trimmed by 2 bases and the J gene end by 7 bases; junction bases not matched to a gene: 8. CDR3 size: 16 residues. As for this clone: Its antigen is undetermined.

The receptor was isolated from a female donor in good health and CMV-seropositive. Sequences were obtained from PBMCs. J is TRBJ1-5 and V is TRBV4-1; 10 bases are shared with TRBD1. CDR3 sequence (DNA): TGCGCCAGCAGCCAACTACCGGGACAGGGGTTCCAGCCCCAGCATTTT. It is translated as CASSQLPGQGFQPQHF.